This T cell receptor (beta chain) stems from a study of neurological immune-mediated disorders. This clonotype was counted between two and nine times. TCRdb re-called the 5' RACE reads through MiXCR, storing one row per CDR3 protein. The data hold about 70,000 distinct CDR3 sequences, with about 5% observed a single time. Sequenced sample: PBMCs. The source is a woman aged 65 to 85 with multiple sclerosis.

Here the CDR3 reads CSATSGFLWEQYF. In DNA, the CDR3 is TGCAGTGCTACTAGCGGCTTTCTCTGGGAGCAGTACTTC. V gene TRBV20-1 combines with J gene TRBJ2-7, with 7 positions matching TRBD2. V lost 4 bases and J lost 7; bases outside the gene matches: 10. The length of the CDR3 is 13 residues. The V gene's germline CDR1 is DFQATT and CDR2 SNEGSKA (reference sequence).